Listed here are 5 T cell receptor beta chains from one sample, sequenced in a study of cytomegalovirus exposure and HLA in healthy donors. Primers included in the PCR were 60 Vbeta and 13 Jbeta primers. Libraries were prepared by immunoSEQ multiplex PCR; TCRdb keeps only in-frame clonotypes and omits some of them. The sample has about 120,000 clones; about 71% are singletons. The source material was PBMCs. These receptors all come from a woman between 45 and 65 years old in good health and CMV-seronegative.

This clone occurred a few times. The genes are TRBV9 and TRBJ2-1, with TRBD1 matching over 7 bases. V lost 3 bases, J lost 5 bases, and 5 bases stayed unmatched. Looked up from germline, CDR1 is SGDLS and CDR2 is YYNGEE. This CDR3 has 14 residues. CDR3 in DNA: TGTGCCAGCAGCGGAATCCAGGGGGACAATGAGCAGTTCTTC. It is translated as CASSGIQGDNEQFF.

This chain joins TRBV6-5 and TRBJ2-5, with a tentative D call TRBD1 (6 bases). The CDR3 runs to 14 residues. Trimming stripped 3 bases from V and 1 base from J, with 9 bases between. Germline V gene lookup returns CDR1 MNHEY and CDR2 SVGAGI. The CDR3 reads CASSYLQGQETQYF. In nucleotides, the CDR3 is TGTGCCAGCAGTTATCTACAGGGCCAAGAGACCCAGTACTTC.

This clone was counted once. The chain has TRBV5-6 and TRBJ2-7, with 8 bases matching TRBD1. V lost 4 bases, J lost 2 bases, and 5 bases stayed unmatched. Germline V gene data show CDR1 as SGHDT and CDR2 as YYEEEE. This CDR3 spans 14 amino acids. The DNA of the CDR3 is TGTGCCAGCAGCCAGACAGGGGTTCCCTACGAGCAGTACTTC. Translation gives CASSQTGVPYEQYF.

The DNA for the CDR3 is TGTGCCAGCAGGCAACGGGGGGGCTATGGCTACACCTTC. This sequence encodes CASRQRGGYGYTF. The rearrangement uses TRBV28 and TRBJ1-2; tentatively, D is TRBD1 (5 bases). Trimming removed 6 bases at V and 4 bases at J, with 12 bases between. CDR1 and CDR2 from the germline V gene are MDHEN and SYDVKM. The CDR3 sequence is 13 residues long.

J is TRBJ2-7 and V is TRBV6-6, with TRBD1 identical over 7 bases. This CDR3 comprises 12 residues. From germline, CDR1 is MNHNY and CDR2 SVGAGI (reference sequence). J gave up 9 bases and V 6 bases, and 8 bases lay outside the gene matches. The CDR3 nucleotides read TGTGCCAGCAGCCACACAGGGGTCGGGCAGTACTTC. It specifies CASSHTGVGQYF.